One T cell receptor beta chain is described in this entry. Only one count was recorded for this clone. Which antigen it targets is not known. It has no much larger one-base neighbor in the sample; base qualities were not kept. The data are from a study of blood T cell repertoires in COVID-19 (dated by TCRdb to between 2020 and 2021). About the full investigation: Samples covering the acute and convalescent phases of COVID-19 were provided by collaborators in the United States, Italy and Spain. The material from the prospective study consisted of cDNA or gDNA derived from T cells, B-cell-depleted T cells, or PBMCs. The dataset comprised deeply sampled blood TCRbeta repertoires from subjects exposed to, actively infected with, or recovered from COVID-19. The repertoires were released in a freely available public database intended as a resource for research on the immune response to SARS-CoV-2. The samples were drawn from the first 160 participants of the ongoing ImmuneRACE study and from under 1,500 subjects provided by 6 global collaborators. A de-identified subject ID, COVID-19 status, age in years and sex were almost always included in the sample metadata. Where HLA class I and class II types were available, the types were taken from metadata supplied by the sample provider, not from assay-based typing. Points the paper makes about the study in general: How much clinical and demographic metadata was included differed by source and by participant, and the metadata was provided uncurated.

From the cysteine through the phenylalanine, the CDR3 covers 14 amino acids. This entry keeps only the CDR3 DNA: 42 bases, framed from base 1. The germline V gene gives CDR1 as SGHRS and CDR2 as YFSETQ. Trimmed from V: 4 bases; trimmed from J: 4 bases; junction bases lacking a gene match: 6. Participants in the prospective study were aged about 18 to 95 years, lived in some 24 United States geographic areas, and enrolled through a virtual design. To assign participants to cohorts, the prospective study relied on clinical history that participants themselves reported in a screening survey and a study questionnaire. Exposed participants had been in contact with someone with a PCR-confirmed or clinician-diagnosed COVID-19 case within 2 weeks of study entry. In the prospective study, mobile phlebotomists collected whole blood, serum and a nasopharyngeal or oropharyngeal swab from each participant. Prospective study participants could optionally give additional blood draws and questionnaires over an approximately 2-month period. Before DNA extraction, blood samples from the prospective study were shipped at room temperature or frozen.

TCRbeta CDR3 regions were amplified from genomic DNA using the immunoSEQ Assay, a bias-controlled multiplex PCR. Regarding the original processing steps: Nucleated cell counts per sample were estimated from amplification of reference gene primers within the assay. To quantify the absolute abundance of each unique TCRbeta CDR3 rearrangement, sequence reads were collapsed and filtered. For each sample, productive Simpson clonality was calculated by taking the square root of Simpson's diversity index across productive rearrangements. TCRdb stores this immuneACCESS table with in-frame sequences only. Part of the clones is absent; in the studies checked, under half of the shortfall reflects unresolved V genes, and no reason is known for the rest. V and J calls and clone size come straight from that table; D and trimming were deduced from the DNA. The sample data list around 64,000 clones, and under 80% of these were observed just once. The ten biggest clones cover 51% of the sample.

This TCR was sampled from a woman in her sixties or seventies who had been exposed to COVID-19. The specimen was PBMCs or T cells enriched from blood (not recorded which). The chain is made from TRBV5-1 and TRBJ2-5; TRBD2 lines up with 8 middle nucleotides. Here the CDR3 is given as CASSIRGGGETQYF. The DNA is as follows: TGCGCCAGCAGCATCCGGGGGGGCGGAGAGACCCAGTACTTC.